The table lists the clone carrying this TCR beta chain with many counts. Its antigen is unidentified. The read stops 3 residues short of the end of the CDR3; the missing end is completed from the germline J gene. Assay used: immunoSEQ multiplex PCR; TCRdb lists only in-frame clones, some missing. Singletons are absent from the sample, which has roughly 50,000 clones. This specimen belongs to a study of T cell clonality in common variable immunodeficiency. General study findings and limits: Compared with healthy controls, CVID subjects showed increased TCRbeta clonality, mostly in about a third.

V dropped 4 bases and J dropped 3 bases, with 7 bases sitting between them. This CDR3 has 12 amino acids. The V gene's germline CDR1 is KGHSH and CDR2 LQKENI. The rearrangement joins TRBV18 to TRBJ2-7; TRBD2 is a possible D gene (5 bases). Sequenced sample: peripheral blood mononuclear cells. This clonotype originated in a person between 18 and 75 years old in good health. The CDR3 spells CASSRGFYEQYF. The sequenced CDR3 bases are TGTGCCAGCTCACGAGGGTTCTACGAG.